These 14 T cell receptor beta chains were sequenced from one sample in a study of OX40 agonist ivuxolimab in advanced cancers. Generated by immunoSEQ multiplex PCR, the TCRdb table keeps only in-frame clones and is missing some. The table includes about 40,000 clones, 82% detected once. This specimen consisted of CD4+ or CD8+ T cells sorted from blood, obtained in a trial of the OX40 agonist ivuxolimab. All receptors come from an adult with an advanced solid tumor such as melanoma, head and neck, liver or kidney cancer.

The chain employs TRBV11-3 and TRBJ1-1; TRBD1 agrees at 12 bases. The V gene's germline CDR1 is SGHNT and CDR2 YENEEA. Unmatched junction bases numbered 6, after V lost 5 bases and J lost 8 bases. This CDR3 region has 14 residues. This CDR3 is CASSTMGQGAEAFF. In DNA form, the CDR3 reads TGTGCCAGCAGCACCATGGGACAGGGGGCAGAAGCTTTCTTT. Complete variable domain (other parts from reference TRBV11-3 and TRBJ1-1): EAGVVQSPRYKIIEKKQPVAFWCNPISGHNTLYWYLQNLGQGPELLIRYENEEAVDDSQLPKDRFSAERLKGVDSTLKIQPAELGDSAVYLCASSTMGQGAEAFFGQGTRLTVV.

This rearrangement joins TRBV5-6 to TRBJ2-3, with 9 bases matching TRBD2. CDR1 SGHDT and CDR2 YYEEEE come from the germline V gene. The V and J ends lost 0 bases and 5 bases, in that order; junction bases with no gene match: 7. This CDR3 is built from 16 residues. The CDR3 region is CASSLGASGEVDTQYF. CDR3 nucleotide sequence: TGTGCCAGCAGCTTGGGCGCTAGCGGGGAGGTAGATACGCAGTATTTT.

The CDR3 DNA reads TGTGCCAGCAGCTCCCCACTAGGGGGACAGGGGATTAACTATGGCTACACCTTC. Protein: CASSSPLGGQGINYGYTF. The rearrangement joins TRBV28 to TRBJ1-2; the match to TRBD1 covers 10 bases. Germline CDR1 is MDHEN and CDR2 is SYDVKM. V was pared by 6 bases and J by 1 base, with 14 bases of the junction left unmatched. This CDR3 has 18 amino acids.

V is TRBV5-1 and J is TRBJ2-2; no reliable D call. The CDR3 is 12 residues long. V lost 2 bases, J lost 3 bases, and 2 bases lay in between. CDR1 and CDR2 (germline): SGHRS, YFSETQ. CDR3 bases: TGCGCCAGCAGCTTAGACACCGGGGAGCTGTTTTTT. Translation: CASSLDTGELFF.

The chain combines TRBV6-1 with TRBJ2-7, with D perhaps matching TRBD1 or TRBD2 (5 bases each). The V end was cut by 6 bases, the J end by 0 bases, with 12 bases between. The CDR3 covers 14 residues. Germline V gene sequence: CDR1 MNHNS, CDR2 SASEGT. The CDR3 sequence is CASRMAGSSYEQYF. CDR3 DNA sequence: TGTGCCAGCAGGATGGCAGGGAGCTCCTACGAGCAGTACTTC.

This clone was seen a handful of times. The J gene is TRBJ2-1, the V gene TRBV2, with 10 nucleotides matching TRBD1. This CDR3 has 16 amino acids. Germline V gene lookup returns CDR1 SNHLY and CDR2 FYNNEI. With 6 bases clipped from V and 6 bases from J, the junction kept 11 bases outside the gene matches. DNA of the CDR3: TGTGCCAGCAGCCACCCCGGGACAGGGGTTTTCAATGAGCAGTTCTTC. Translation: CASSHPGTGVFNEQFF. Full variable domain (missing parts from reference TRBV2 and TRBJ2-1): EPEVTQTPSHQVTQMGQEVILRCVPISNHLYFYWYRQILGQKVEFLVSFYNNEISEKSEIFDDQFSVERPDGSNFTLKIRSTKLEDSAMYFCASSHPGTGVFNEQFFGPGTRLTVL.

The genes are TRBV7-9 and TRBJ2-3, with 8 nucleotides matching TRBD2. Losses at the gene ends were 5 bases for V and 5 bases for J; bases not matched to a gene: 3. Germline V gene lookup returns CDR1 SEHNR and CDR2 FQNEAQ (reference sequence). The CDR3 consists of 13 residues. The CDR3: CASSRSGRDTQYF. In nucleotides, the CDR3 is TGTGCCAGCAGCCGCAGCGGGAGAGATACGCAGTATTTT.

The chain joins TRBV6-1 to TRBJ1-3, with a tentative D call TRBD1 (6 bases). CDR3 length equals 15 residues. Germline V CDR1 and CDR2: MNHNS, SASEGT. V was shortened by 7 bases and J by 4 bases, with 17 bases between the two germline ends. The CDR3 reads CASTPAGAGGNTIYF. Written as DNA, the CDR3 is TGTGCCAGCACCCCCGCGGGGGCAGGCGGAAACACCATATATTTT.

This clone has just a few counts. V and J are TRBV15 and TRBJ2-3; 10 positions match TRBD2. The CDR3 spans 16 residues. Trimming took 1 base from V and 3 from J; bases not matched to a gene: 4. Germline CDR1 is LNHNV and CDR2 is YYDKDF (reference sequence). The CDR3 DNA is TGTGCCACCAGCAGAGCTAGCGGGAGAAGGACAGATACGCAGTATTTT. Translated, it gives CATSRASGRRTDTQYF.

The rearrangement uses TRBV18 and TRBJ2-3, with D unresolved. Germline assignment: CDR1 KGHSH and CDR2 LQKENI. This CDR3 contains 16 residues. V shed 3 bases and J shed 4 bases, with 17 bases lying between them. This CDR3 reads CASSPDIITDPDTQYF. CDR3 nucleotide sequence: TGTGCCAGCTCACCTGATATAATTACAGATCCAGATACGCAGTATTTT. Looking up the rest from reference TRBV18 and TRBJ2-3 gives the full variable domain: NAGVMQNPRHLVRRRGQEARLRCSPMKGHSHVYWYRQLPEEGLKFMVYLQKENIIDESGMPKERFSAEFPKEGPSILRIQQVVRGDSAAYFCASSPDIITDPDTQYFGPGTRLTVL.

The DNA for the CDR3 is TGTGCCAGTATCCTCCAGCCAGGGGTGGGGACTGAAGCTTTCTTT. Its protein product is CASILQPGVGTEAFF. V usage is TRBV19 and J usage is TRBJ1-1, with D possibly being TRBD1 (6 bases). This CDR3 is 15 amino acids long. Per germline, CDR1 LNHDA and CDR2 SQIVND (reference sequence). Deletions cut 7 bases from V and 5 bases from J, with 20 bases between.

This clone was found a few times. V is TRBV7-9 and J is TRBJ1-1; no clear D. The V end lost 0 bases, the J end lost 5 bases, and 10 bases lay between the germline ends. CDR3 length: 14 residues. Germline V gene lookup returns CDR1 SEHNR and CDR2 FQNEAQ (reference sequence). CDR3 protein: CASSLAGPATEAFF. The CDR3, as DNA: TGTGCCAGCAGCTTAGCAGGACCGGCGACTGAAGCTTTCTTT.

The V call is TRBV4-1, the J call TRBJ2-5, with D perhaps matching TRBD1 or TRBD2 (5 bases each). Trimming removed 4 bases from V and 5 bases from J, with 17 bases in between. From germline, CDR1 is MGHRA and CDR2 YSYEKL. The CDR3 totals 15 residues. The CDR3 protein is CASSLHSTGGETQYF. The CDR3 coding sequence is TGCGCCAGCAGCCTCCACTCAACAGGCGGGGAGACCCAGTACTTC.

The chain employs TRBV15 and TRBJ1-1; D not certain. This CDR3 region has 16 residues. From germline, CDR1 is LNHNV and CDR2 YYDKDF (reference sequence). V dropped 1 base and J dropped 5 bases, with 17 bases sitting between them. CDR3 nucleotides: TGTGCCACCAGCAGAGGGAACATTCCTCTAAGGACTGAAGCTTTCTTT. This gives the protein CATSRGNIPLRTEAFF. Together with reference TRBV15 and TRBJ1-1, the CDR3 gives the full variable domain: DAMVIQNPRYQVTQFGKPVTLSCSQTLNHNVMYWYQQKSSQAPKLLFHYYDKDFNNEADTPDNFQSRRPNTSFCFLDIRSPGLGDTAMYLCATSRGNIPLRTEAFFGQGTRLTVV.